Listed below are T cell receptor beta chains from one sample, sequenced in a study of shared clonotypes between healthy human individuals. Here immunoSEQ multiplex PCR was the method, and the copy in TCRdb shows in-frame clones only, minus some. The sample consists of a few million clones, 90% to 97% of them appearing once. Sequencing was done on a sample of naive CD4+ T cells sorted from blood. The receptors originated from a man younger than 35 in good health. The CDR3 runs from the conserved cysteine through the conserved F or W. A D gene is named only where the DNA matches it firmly. Expanded clones are given a class, and other clones once, few, many or no size at all.

v_gene,abundance,j_gene,d_gene,CDR3aa,CDR3nt
TRBV2,-,TRBJ2-5,-,CASSIFPQEAQYF,TGTGCCAGCAGTATTTTCCCCCAAGAGGCCCAGTACTTC
TRBV5-1,-,TRBJ2-3,TRBD2,CASSLQGLAGAGDTQYF,TGCGCCAGCAGCCTCCAGGGACTAGCGGGAGCAGGAGATACGCAGTATTTT
TRBV10-3,-,TRBJ1-2,-,CAISERTEANYGYTF,TGTGCCATCAGTGAACGGACGGAAGCTAACTATGGCTACACCTTC
TRBV27,-,TRBJ2-5,TRBD2,CASSSRGAGGKETQYF,TGTGCCAGCAGCTCCCGGGGGGCGGGGGGTAAAGAGACCCAGTACTTC
TRBV11-2,-,TRBJ1-2,-,CASTPTGSYGYTF,TGTGCCAGCACCCCAACAGGTTCCTATGGCTACACCTTC
TRBV7-3,-,TRBJ1-2,TRBD1,CASSDGQGGYYGYTF,TGTGCCAGCAGCGACGGACAGGGAGGCTACTATGGCTACACCTTC
TRBV6-1,-,TRBJ2-4,TRBD2,CASSERGGATLLAKNIQYF,TGTGCCAGCAGTGAACGGGGGGGAGCAACCCTCCTAGCCAAAAACATTCAGTACTTC
TRBV5-1,-,TRBJ2-5,TRBD1,CASSLGTGSLHETQYF,TGCGCCAGCAGCTTGGGGACAGGGTCCCTCCACGAGACCCAGTACTTC
TRBV4-1,-,TRBJ1-4,-,CASSPLGRGGPNNEKLFF,TGCGCCAGCAGCCCTCTCGGGAGGGGGGGACCTAATAATGAAAAACTGTTTTTT
TRBV6-6,-,TRBJ1-3,-,CASNPLGRGGGNTIYF,TGTGCCAGCAACCCTCTGGGGCGGGGGGGTGGAAACACCATATATTTT
TRBV6-1,once,TRBJ1-4,-,CASGTGKLYEEKLFF,TGTGCCAGCGGTACAGGGAAGCTGTATGAAGAAAAACTGTTTTTT
TRBV2,-,TRBJ1-4,-,CASSEGHSDEKLFF,TGTGCCAGCAGTGAGGGCCATTCAGATGAAAAACTGTTTTTT
TRBV18,-,TRBJ2-7,-,CASSPTVASSYEQYF,TGTGCCAGCTCACCAACGGTAGCTTCATCCTACGAGCAGTACTTC